This T cell receptor beta chain was captured in a study of cytomegalovirus exposure and HLA in healthy donors. About the research overall: Samples from HLA-typed donors yielded some 85 million unique TCRs in an early data release.

The PCR contained 60 Vbeta and 13 Jbeta primers. Clones were read by immunoSEQ multiplex PCR, and TCRdb kept only the in-frame ones, dropping some. The sample contains roughly 200,000 clones, approximately 70% of which appear only once. Study-wide findings and caveats: A few CMV-associated chains proved CMV antigen-specific in vitro. A later analysis showed TCR association rates differing by HLA locus, peaking at DRB1 and lowest at HLA-C.

About this clone itself: Its antigen is unidentified.

The TCR was taken from a woman aged 25-40 years in good health and CMV-seronegative. The sample was PBMCs.

The CDR3 DNA sequence: TGTGCCAGCAGCTTGGACAGCTTGGGACAGGCCCCTGTAGTCGAGCAGTACTTC. This codes for CASSLDSLGQAPVVEQYF. V and J are TRBV5-5 and TRBJ2-7, with TRBD1 matching over 8 bases. In germline, CDR1 is SGHKS, CDR2 YYEKEE (reference sequence). Trimming removed 0 bases from V and 6 bases from J; junction bases left unmatched: 17. The CDR3 consists of 18 residues. The complete variable domain, with remaining parts taken from reference TRBV5-5 and TRBJ2-7, reads DAGVTQSPTHLIKTRGQQVTLRCSPISGHKSVSWYQQVLGQGPQFIFQYYEKEERGRGNFPDRFSARQFPNYSSELNVNALLLGDSALYLCASSLDSLGQAPVVEQYFGPGTRLTVT.